What follows is one T cell receptor (beta chain) and its context. Its target is unknown. This entry is derived from a study of T cells in Graves' hyperthyroidism and ophthalmopathy. V dropped 3 bases and J dropped 0; count of bases not matched to a gene: 7. CDR1 KGHSH and CDR2 LQKENI come from the germline V gene. This CDR3 is 17 amino acids long. Authors of the study amplified TCR beta CDR3 regions from RNA transcripts. HTBI primers were the set used in a first-round RT-PCR of the TCR CDR3. TCRdb recomputed calls from the multiplex PCR reads with MiXCR, one row per CDR3 protein. The table has 350,000 or so distinct CDR3 sequences, around 20% seen once. Study-wide findings and caveats: Model predictions of ophthalmopathy came a median approximately seven months before onset.

The J gene is TRBJ1-4, the V gene TRBV18; 7 bases line up with TRBD1. Input material: blood. This receptor was taken from a woman aged 45-59 years with Graves' hyperthyroidism. The CDR3 sequence is CASSPGQLLATNEKLFF. The DNA for the CDR3 is TGTGCCAGCTCACCGGGACAGCTACTCGCAACTAATGAAAAACTGTTTTTT.